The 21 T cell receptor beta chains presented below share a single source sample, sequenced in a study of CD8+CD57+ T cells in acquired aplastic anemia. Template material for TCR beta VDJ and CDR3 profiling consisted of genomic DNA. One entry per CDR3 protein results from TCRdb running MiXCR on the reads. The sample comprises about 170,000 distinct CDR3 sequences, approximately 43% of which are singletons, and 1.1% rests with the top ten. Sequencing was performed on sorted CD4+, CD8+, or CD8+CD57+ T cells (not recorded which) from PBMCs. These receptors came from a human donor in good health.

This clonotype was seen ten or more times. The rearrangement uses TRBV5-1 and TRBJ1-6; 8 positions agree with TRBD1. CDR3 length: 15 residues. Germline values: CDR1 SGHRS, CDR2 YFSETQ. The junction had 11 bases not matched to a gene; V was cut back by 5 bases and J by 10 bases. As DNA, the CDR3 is TGCGCCAGCAGTCCCACTGACAGGGGACAATCACCCCTCCACTTT. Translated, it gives CASSPTDRGQSPLHF.

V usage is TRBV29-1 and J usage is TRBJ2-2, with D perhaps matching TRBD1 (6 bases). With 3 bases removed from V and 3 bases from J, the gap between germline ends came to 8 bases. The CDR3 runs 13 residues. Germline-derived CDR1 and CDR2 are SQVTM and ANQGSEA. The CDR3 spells CSVDTGYTGELFF. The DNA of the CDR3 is TGCAGCGTTGATACAGGGTACACCGGGGAGCTGTTTTTT.

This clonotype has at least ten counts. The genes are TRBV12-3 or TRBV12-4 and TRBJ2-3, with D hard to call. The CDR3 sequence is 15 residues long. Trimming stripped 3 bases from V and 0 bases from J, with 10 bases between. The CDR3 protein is CASSFGGFSTDTQYF. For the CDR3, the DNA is TGTGCCAGCAGTTTTGGCGGATTCAGCACAGATACGCAGTATTTT.

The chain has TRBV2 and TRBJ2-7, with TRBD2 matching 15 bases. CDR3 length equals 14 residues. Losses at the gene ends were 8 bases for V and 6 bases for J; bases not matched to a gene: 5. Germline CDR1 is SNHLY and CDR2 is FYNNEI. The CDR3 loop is CASGLAGGLGEQYF. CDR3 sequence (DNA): TGTGCCAGCGGACTAGCGGGAGGGCTCGGCGAGCAGTACTTC.

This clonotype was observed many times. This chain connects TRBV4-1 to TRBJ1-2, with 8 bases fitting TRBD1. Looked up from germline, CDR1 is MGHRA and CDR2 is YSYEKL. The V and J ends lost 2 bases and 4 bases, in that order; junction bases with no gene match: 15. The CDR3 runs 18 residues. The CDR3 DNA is TGCGCCAGCAGCCAACAAGGATGGCCAGGGGGCTTTTCCTATGGCTACACCTTC. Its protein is CASSQQGWPGGFSYGYTF.

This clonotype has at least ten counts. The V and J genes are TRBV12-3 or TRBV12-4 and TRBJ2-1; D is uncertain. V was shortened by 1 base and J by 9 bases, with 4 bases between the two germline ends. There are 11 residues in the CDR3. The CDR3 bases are TGTGCCAGCAGTTTAGAAGCTGAGCAGTTCTTC. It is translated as CASSLEAEQFF.

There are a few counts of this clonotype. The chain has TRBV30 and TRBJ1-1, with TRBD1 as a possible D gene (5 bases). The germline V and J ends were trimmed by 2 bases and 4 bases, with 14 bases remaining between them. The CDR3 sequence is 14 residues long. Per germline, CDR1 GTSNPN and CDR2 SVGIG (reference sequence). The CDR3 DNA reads TGTGCCTGGAGTCAAGGACATCCGGGCACTGAAGCTTTCTTT. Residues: CAWSQGHPGTEAFF. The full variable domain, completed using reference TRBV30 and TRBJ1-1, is SQTIHQWPATLVQPVGSPLSLECTVEGTSNPNLYWYRQAAGRGLQLLFYSVGIGQISSEVPQNLSASRPQDRQFILSSKKLLLSDSGFYLCAWSQGHPGTEAFFGQGTRLTVV.

CDR3 nucleotides: TGTGCCATCAAACCACTAGCGGATTACACCGGGGAGCTGTTTTTT. This encodes CAIKPLADYTGELFF. The chain has TRBV7-9 and TRBJ2-2, with 8 bases matching TRBD2. In germline, CDR1 is SEHNR, CDR2 FQNEAQ (reference sequence). CDR3 size: 15 residues. Unmatched junction bases numbered 10, after V lost 10 bases and J lost 3 bases.

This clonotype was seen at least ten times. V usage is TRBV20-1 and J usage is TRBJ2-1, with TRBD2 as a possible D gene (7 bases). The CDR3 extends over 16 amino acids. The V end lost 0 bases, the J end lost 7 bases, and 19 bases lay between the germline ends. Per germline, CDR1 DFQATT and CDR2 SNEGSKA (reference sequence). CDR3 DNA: TGCAGTGCTAGAGATGATGGGGGGGCGCGTGGAAATGAGCAGTTCTTC. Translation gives CSARDDGGARGNEQFF.

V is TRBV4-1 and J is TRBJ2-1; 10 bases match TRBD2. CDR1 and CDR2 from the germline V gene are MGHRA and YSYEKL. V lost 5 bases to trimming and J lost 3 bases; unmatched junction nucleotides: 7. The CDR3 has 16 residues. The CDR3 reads CASSSDTSGNYNEQFF. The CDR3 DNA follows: TGCGCCAGCAGCAGCGACACTAGCGGGAACTACAATGAGCAGTTCTTC.

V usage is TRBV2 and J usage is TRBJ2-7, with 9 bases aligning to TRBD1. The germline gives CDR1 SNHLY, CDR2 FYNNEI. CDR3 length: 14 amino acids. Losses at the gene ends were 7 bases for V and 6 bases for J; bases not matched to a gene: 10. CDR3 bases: TGTGCCAGCAATACAGGGGGCGCCCACCTCGAGCAGTACTTC. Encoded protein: CASNTGGAHLEQYF.

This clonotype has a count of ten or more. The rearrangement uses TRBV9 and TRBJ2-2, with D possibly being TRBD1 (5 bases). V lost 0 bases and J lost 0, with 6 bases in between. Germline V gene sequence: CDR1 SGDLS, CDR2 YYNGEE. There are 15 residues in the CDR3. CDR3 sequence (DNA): TGTGCCAGCAGCGTAGGACAGACGAACACCGGGGAGCTGTTTTTT. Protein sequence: CASSVGQTNTGELFF.

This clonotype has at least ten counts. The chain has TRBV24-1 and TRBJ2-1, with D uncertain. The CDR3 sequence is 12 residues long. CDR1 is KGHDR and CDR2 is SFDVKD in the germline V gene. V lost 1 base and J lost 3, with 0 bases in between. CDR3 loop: CATSDFYNEQFF. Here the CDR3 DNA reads TGTGCCACCAGTGATTTCTACAATGAGCAGTTCTTC.

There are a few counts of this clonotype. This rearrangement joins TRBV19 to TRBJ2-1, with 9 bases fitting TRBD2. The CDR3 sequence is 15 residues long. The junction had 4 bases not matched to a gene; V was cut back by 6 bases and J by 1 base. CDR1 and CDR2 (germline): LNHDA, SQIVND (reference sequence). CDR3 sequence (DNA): TGTGCCAGTAGGACTAGCGGATATTCCTACAATGAGCAGTTCTTC. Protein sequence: CASRTSGYSYNEQFF.

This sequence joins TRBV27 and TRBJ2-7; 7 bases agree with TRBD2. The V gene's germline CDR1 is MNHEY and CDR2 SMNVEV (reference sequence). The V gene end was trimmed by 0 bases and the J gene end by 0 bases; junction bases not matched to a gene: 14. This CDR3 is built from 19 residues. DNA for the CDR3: TGTGCCAGCAGTTTATCGAGACACAGCGGGGTTGCGAGCTCCTACGAGCAGTACTTC. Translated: CASSLSRHSGVASSYEQYF.

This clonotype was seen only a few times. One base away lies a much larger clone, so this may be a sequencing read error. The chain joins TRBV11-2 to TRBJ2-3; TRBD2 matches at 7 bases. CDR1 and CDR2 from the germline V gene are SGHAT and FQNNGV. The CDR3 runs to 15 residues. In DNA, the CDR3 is TGTGCCAGCAGCCCGCCGGGACTAATCACAGATACGCATTATTTT. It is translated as CASSPPGLITDTHYF. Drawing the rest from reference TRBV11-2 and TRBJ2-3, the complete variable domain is EAGVAQSPRYKIIEKRQSVAFWCNPISGHATLYWYQQILGQGPKLLIQFQNNGVVDDSQLPKDRFSAERLKGVDSTLKIQPAKLEDSAVYLCASSPPGLITDTHYFGPGTRLTVL.

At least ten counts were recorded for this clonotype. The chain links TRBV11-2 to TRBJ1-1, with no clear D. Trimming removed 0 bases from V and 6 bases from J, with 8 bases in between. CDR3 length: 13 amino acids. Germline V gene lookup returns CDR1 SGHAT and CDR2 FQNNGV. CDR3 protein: CASSLDRKAEAFF. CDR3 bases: TGTGCCAGCAGCTTAGATAGGAAGGCTGAAGCTTTCTTT.

The CDR3 is CASSLQSSTDTQYF. CDR3 DNA sequence: TGTGCCAGCAGCTTACAATCTAGCACAGATACGCAGTATTTT. The V call is TRBV11-3, the J call TRBJ2-3; D not certain. V was pared by 2 bases and J by 0 bases, with 6 bases between. This CDR3 region has 14 residues. Germline V gene sequence: CDR1 SGHNT, CDR2 YENEEA.

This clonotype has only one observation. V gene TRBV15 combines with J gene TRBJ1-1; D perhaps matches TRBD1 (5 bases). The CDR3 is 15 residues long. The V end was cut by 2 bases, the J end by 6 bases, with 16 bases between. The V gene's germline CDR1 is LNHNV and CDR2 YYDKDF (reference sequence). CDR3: CATSRPGAVQAEAFF. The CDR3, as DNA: TGTGCCACCAGCAGACCTGGGGCCGTTCAGGCTGAAGCTTTCTTT.

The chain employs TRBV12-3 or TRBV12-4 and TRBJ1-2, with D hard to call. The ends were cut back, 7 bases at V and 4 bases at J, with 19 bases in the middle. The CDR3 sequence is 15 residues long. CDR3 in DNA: TGTGCCAGCACCTCGGCCGGGCTCTCGGTCTATGGCTACACCTTC. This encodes CASTSAGLSVYGYTF.

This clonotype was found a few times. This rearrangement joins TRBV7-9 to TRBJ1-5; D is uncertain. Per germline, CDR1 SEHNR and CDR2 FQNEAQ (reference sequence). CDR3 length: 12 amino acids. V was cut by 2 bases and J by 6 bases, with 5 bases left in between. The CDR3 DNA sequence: TGTGCCAGCAGCTTAACGGGTCAGCCCCAGCATTTT. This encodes CASSLTGQPQHF.